This record concerns one TCR beta chain sequence. Antigen unknown. This CDR3 has 17 amino acids. With V trimmed by 6 bases and J by 6 bases, 16 bases remained unmatched. The germline gives CDR1 MNHNY, CDR2 SVGAGI (reference sequence). These data belong to a study of T cells in Graves' hyperthyroidism and ophthalmopathy. Absent ophthalmopathy progression within 18 months defined stable Graves' hyperthyroidism. For the diagnoses, clinical symptoms, serum thyroxine and TRAb, thyroid ultrasound and orbital computed tomography were used. Study results and limitations: Blood shared most expanded thyroid clonotypes above 0.001.

Using RNA transcripts as the source, TCR beta CDR3 regions were amplified. The study used the HTBI primer set for a first-round RT-PCR of the TCR CDR3. MiXCR, applied by TCRdb to the multiplex PCR reads, yields one record per CDR3 protein. The sample has about 49,000 distinct CDR3 sequences; about 53% are singletons. This chain links TRBV6-6 with TRBJ1-5; 8 bases agree with TRBD1. The receptor was derived from a man younger than 35 with Graves' hyperthyroidism. The sample comprised peripheral blood or thyroid tissue (not recorded which). The CDR3, as DNA: TGTGCCAGCAGGGCTTCCGGGACAGGTCCGATGGTTCAGCCCCAGCATTTT. This codes for CASRASGTGPMVQPQHF.